This TCR beta chain was profiled in a study of early T cells in non-severe SARS-CoV-2 infection. In the study overall: The sequenced material was bulk RNA from unsorted whole blood, and its chains were unpaired. General study findings and limits: VDJdb matching skewed toward anti-spike CD8 responses, missing private and CD4 specificities.

Trimming stripped 0 bases from V and 6 bases from J, with 21 bases between. The CDR3 consists of 18 residues. Germline V CDR1 and CDR2: MNHEY, SVGEGT. As concerns this clonotype: What it binds is unknown.

Individual cDNA molecules each received unique molecular identifiers attached to them. MiXCR, applied by TCRdb to the 5' RACE reads, yields one record per CDR3 protein. The sample yields approximately 70,000 distinct CDR3 sequences, roughly an eighth seen once. This clonotype was sampled from an adult who was a healthcare worker with PCR-confirmed SARS-CoV-2 infection or an uninfected control (not recorded which). The V and J genes are TRBV6-2 or TRBV6-3 and TRBJ2-4; D perhaps matches TRBD2 (7 bases). The sequenced sample was whole blood, obtained at baseline. The CDR3 sequence: CASSYSGGGGPSRNIQYF. CDR3 DNA: TGTGCCAGCAGTTACTCGGGAGGGGGGGGCCCCTCCCGAAACATTCAGTACTTC.